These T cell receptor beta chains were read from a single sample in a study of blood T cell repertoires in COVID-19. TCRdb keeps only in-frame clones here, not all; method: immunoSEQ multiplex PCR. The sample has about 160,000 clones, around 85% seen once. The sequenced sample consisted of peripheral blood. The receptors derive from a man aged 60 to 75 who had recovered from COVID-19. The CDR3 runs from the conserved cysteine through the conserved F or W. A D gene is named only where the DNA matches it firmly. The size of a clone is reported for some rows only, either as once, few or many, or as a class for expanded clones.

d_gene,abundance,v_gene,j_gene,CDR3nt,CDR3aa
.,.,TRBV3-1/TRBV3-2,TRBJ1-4,TGTGCCAGCAGCCAAGAAGCCGGGGGAGCGGGCGAGGAAAAACTGTTTTTT,CASSQEAGGAGEEKLFF
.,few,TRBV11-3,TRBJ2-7,TGTGCCAGCAGCTTGGGCCCAGGGAGGGAGCAGTACTTC,CASSLGPGREQYF
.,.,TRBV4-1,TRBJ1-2,TGCGCCAGCAGCCAAGGGTCAAAGAGCCTGACTAACTATGGCTACACCTTC,CASSQGSKSLTNYGYTF
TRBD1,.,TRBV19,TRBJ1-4,TGTGCCAGTAGTTCGGGACAGGGTGGAGTAACTAATGAAAAACTGTTTTTT,CASSSGQGGVTNEKLFF
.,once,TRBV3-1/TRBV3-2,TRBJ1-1,TGTGCCAGCAGCCAACGGAGACTGGAGACTGAAGCTTTCTTT,CASSQRRLETEAFF
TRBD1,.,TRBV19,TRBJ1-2,TGTGCCAGTACCCCAACTCGGGACAGGAGGAACTATGGCTACACCTTC,CASTPTRDRRNYGYTF
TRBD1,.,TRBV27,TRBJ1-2,TGTGCCAGCAGTCCGCGACAGGGTTTGGGCGGCTACACCTTC,CASSPRQGLGGYTF
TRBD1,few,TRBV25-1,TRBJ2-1,TGTGCCAGCAGTGGACAGGGGTACAATGAGCAGTTCTTC,CASSGQGYNEQFF
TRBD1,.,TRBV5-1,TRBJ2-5,TGCGCCAGCAGTTCCTTGGCCGGGACAGGACAAGAGACCCAGTACTTC,CASSSLAGTGQETQYF
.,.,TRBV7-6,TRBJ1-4,TGTGCCAGCAGCTTAGCACGTCCCGGGGGTAATGAAAAACTGTTTTTT,CASSLARPGGNEKLFF
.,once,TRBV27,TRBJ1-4,TGTGCCAGCAGTCCCTGGGGCTCTTCAAATGAAAAACTGTTTTTT,CASSPWGSSNEKLFF
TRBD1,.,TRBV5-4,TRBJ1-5,TGTGCCAGCAGCTTCCCAGGGGGTAGCAATCAGCCCCAGCATTTT,CASSFPGGSNQPQHF
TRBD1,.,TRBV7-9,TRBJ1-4,TGTGCCAGCACCTCGACAGGGGAGGATGAAAAACTGTTTTTT,CASTSTGEDEKLFF
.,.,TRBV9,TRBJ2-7,TGTGCCAGCAGCGTAGATCGGGGGGCTGACGAGCAGTACTTC,CASSVDRGADEQYF
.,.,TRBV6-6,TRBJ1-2,TGTGCCAGCAGCCCCGGGACTTCCCTTAACTATGGCTACACCTTC,CASSPGTSLNYGYTF
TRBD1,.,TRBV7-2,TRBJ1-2,TGTGCCAGCAGCCCCGACAGGGTATTTGGCTACACCTTC,CASSPDRVFGYTF
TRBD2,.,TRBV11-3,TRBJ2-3,TGTGCCAGCAGCCCTAGAAGCGGGGCTCCTTTGGGAGATACGCAGTATTTT,CASSPRSGAPLGDTQYF
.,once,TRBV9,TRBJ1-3,TGTGCCAGCACCGTAGGATGGGGGGCTGGAAACACCATATATTTT,CASTVGWGAGNTIYF
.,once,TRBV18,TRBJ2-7,TGTGCCAGCTCACCCGTGACCGGGAAGGAGCAGTACTTC,CASSPVTGKEQYF
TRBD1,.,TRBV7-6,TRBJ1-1,TGTGCCAGCAGCTCCCCCCCCGACAGGGTAGGACTGAACACTGAAGCTTTCTTT,CASSSPPDRVGLNTEAFF
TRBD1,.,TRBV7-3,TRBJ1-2,TGTGCCAGCAGCCCGGATTCCGGGACAGGGGTGTCGGGCTACACCTTC,CASSPDSGTGVSGYTF
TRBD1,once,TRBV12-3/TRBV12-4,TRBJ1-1,TGTGCCAGCAGCCGGGACAGGGGAACTGAAGCTTTCTTT,CASSRDRGTEAFF
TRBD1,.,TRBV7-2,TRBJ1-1,TGTGCCAGCAGGAAGGGGGCATGGGTCACTGAAGCTTTCTTT,CASRKGAWVTEAFF
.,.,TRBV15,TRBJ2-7,TGTGCCACCAGCAGAGATCCCCTCCTCGAGCAGTACTTC,CATSRDPLLEQYF
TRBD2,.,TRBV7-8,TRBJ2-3,TGTGCCAGCAGAAGGGACTATCGTGTCACAGATACGCAGTATTTT,CASRRDYRVTDTQYF
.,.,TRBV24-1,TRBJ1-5,TGTGCCACCAGTGAGTCTCGGGGTCCTTATAGCAATCAGCCCCAGCATTTT,CATSESRGPYSNQPQHF
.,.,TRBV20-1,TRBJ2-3,TGCAGTGCTCCCCGAGGAGTATTGCAGTATTTT,CSAPRGVLQYF
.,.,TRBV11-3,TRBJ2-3,TGTGCCAGCACCGACACCCCACACACAGATACGCAGTATTTT,CASTDTPHTDTQYF
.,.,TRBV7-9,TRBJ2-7,TGTGCCAGCAGCTTAGGAGGCGGGGCGGGCAGTTACGAGCAGTACTTC,CASSLGGGAGSYEQYF
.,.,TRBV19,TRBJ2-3,TGTGCCAGTAGTTTCGGGGGACGGGACACAGATACGCAGTATTTT,CASSFGGRDTDTQYF
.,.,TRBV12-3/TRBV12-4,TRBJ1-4,TGTGCCAGCAGTGGGCAGATTAATGAAAAACTGTTTTTT,CASSGQINEKLFF
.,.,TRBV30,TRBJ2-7,TGTGCCTGGAGTCGGTCTGGGCAAGGCGAGCAGTACTTC,CAWSRSGQGEQYF
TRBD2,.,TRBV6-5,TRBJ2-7,TGTGCCAGCACCGGACTAGCGGGGGACGAGCAGTACTTC,CASTGLAGDEQYF
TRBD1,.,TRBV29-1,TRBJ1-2,TGCAGCGTTGGAGTACAGGGGGCTGGCTATGGCTACACCTTC,CSVGVQGAGYGYTF
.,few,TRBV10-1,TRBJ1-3,TGCGCTAGGTGTAAAGGGGAAGTAGTCCCTGGAAACACCATATATTTT,CARCKGEVVPGNTIYF
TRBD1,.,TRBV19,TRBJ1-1,TGTGCCAGTAGTACCGGGGACAGTCTGAACACTGAAGCTTTCTTT,CASSTGDSLNTEAFF
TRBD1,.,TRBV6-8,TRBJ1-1,TGTGCCAGCAGTTACTCCGGACAGGGAGTGAGCGGCTTGAACACTGAAGCTTTCTTT,CASSYSGQGVSGLNTEAFF
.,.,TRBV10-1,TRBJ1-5,TGCGCCAGCACCACGTTACTTCTCGGGACTGTCACGCCCCAGCATTTT,CASTTLLLGTVTPQHF
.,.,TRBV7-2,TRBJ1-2,TGTGCCAGCAGCTTACCGAAGACTAGTAGAGGCTACACCTTC,CASSLPKTSRGYTF
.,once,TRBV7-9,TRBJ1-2,TGTGCCAGCAGCTTTGGCTGGACAGATTTTAACTATGGCTACACCTTC,CASSFGWTDFNYGYTF
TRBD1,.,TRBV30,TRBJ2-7,TGTGCCTGGAGTGAGGGACAGGGATTTGACGAGCAGTACTTC,CAWSEGQGFDEQYF
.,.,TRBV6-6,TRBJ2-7,TGTGCCAGCAGTTACGGGGCAGCGGGCGAGCAGTACTTC,CASSYGAAGEQYF
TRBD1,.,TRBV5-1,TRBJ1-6,TGCGCCAGCAGCCTGGGACAGCAGAATTCACCCCTCCACTTT,CASSLGQQNSPLHF
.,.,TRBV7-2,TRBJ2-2,TGTGCCAGCAGCTTAGCGAGGAGGGGGGGCACCGGGGAGCTGTTTTTT,CASSLARRGGTGELFF
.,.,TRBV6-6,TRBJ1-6,TGTGCCAGCAGTTACGAGGGGAGGTCACCCCTCCACTTT,CASSYEGRSPLHF
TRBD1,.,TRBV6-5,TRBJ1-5,TGTGCCAGCATTCGACAGGGGGACGGCAATCAGCCCCAGCATTTT,CASIRQGDGNQPQHF
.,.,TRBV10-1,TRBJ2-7,TGCGCCAGCAGTGGGGCGGGACCCCCTGACTACGAGCAGTACTTC,CASSGAGPPDYEQYF
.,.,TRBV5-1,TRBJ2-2,TGCGCCAGCAGCTTGGAGACAGTTGACACCGGGGAGCTGTTTTTT,CASSLETVDTGELFF
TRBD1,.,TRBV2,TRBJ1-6,TGTGCCAGCAGTGGACAGGGTTCACCCCTCCACTTT,CASSGQGSPLHF
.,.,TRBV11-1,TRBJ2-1,TGTGCCAGCAGCTTCGATTTGGGGGGGCCTAATGAGCAGTTCTTC,CASSFDLGGPNEQFF
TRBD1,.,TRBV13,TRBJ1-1,TGTGCCAGCAGCTCCCGGACAGGGAGTGCCACTGAAGCTTTCTTT,CASSSRTGSATEAFF
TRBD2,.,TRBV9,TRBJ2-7,TGTGCCAGCAGCGTAGTAGCGGGGGCCGGTGAGCAGTACTTC,CASSVVAGAGEQYF
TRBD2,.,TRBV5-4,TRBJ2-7,TGTGCCAGCAGCTTCGATATCGGGGGGGAAAACGAGCAGTACTTC,CASSFDIGGENEQYF